The next 5 T cell receptor beta chains were all read from a single sample in a study of cytomegalovirus exposure and HLA in healthy donors. Repertoires were generated with immunoSEQ multiplex PCR, while TCRdb's copy carries only in-frame clones and drops some. The repertoire holds a few hundred thousand clones, with approximately 86% as singletons. The sequenced material came from PBMCs. Every receptor here comes from a woman aged 18-35 years in good health and CMV-seronegative.

This chain uses TRBV5-1 with TRBJ2-1; 12 bases are shared with TRBD2. CDR3 length equals 17 residues. Per the germline V gene, CDR1 is SGHRS and CDR2 is YFSETQ. Trimming cost V 6 bases and J 4 bases; bases outside gene matches: 11. As DNA, the CDR3 is TGCGCCAGCACCCGCTTGAAACTAGCGGGGGGATACAATGAGCAGTTCTTC. As protein: CASTRLKLAGGYNEQFF.

The J gene is TRBJ2-3, the V gene TRBV9; TRBD2 matches 9 bases. Trimming cost V 0 bases and J 2 bases; bases outside gene matches: 4. The CDR3 is made up of 16 amino acids. CDR1 is SGDLS and CDR2 is YYNGEE in the germline V gene. CDR3 in amino acids: CASSVGGGRATDTQYF. CDR3 coding DNA: TGTGCCAGCAGCGTAGGAGGCGGGAGGGCCACAGATACGCAGTATTTT.

This clone was detected only once. This sequence joins TRBV7-9 and TRBJ2-7; 15 nucleotides agree with TRBD2. After removal of 4 bases from V and 5 bases from J, the junction contained 3 bases not matched to a gene. This CDR3 has 15 residues. The germline gives CDR1 SEHNR, CDR2 FQNEAQ (reference sequence). The CDR3 DNA reads as TGTGCCAGCAGCTGGACTAGCGGGAGGGCTCACGAGCAGTACTTC. Translating it yields CASSWTSGRAHEQYF.

V and J are TRBV7-9 and TRBJ1-1, with 7 bases fitting TRBD1. Germline loops: CDR1 SEHNR, CDR2 FQNEAQ (reference sequence). V trimming: 1 base; J trimming: 0 bases; junction bases outside the gene matches: 14. The CDR3 runs to 19 residues. CDR3 loop: CASSLGKGGRWNMNTEAFF. CDR3 DNA sequence: TGTGCCAGCAGCTTAGGTAAAGGGGGCAGGTGGAATATGAACACTGAAGCTTTCTTT.

The chain recombines TRBV7-2 with TRBJ2-7; 9 bases line up with TRBD1. There are 16 residues in the CDR3. The V segment lost 0 bases and the J segment 7 bases; nucleotides outside the gene matches: 10. CDR1 SGHTA and CDR2 FQGNSA come from the germline V gene. CDR3 sequence reads: CASSLAIWDRAEEQYF. CDR3 sequence (DNA): TGTGCCAGCAGCTTAGCGATCTGGGACAGGGCGGAAGAGCAGTACTTC.